One sample yielded the 7 T cell receptor beta chains listed below, sequenced in a study of vaccination effects on CD4 cells after COVID-19. These receptors are not linked to any known antigen. Antigen-specific CD4+ T cells expanded by the ViraFEST assay with viral peptide pools were then sequenced. Culture lasted 10 days before CD4+ T cell isolation. Each participant was given two doses of one vaccine (BNT162b2 or mRNA-1273). Here immunoSEQ multiplex PCR was the method, and the copy in TCRdb shows in-frame clones only, minus some. The sample has fewer than 85,000 clones, about 80% seen once. Material: CD4+ T cells from PBMCs cultured with HCoV-OC43 spike peptides, obtained after COVID-19 vaccination. Subset reported: HCoV-OC43 spike overlapping peptide pool stimulation. The receptors here all came from a human donor who received a COVID-19 vaccine.

The CDR3 spells CASSFAGAPYSLHF. CDR3 nucleotides: TGTGCCAGCAGTTTCGCGGGGGCACCTTATTCCCTCCACTTT. The V call is TRBV11-2, the J call TRBJ1-6; tentative D call: TRBD1 (6 bases). CDR3 length equals 14 residues. Trimming cost V 6 bases and J 14 bases, with 20 bases left between them. CDR1 is SGHAT, CDR2 FQNNGV, per germline.

Only one count was recorded for this clone. The V and J genes are TRBV27 and TRBJ1-2; 10 nucleotides match TRBD1. V shed 0 bases and J 8 bases; nucleotides not matched to a gene: 12. CDR1 is MNHEY and CDR2 is SMNVEV in the germline V gene (reference sequence). This CDR3 is built from 17 residues. CDR3: CASSLSASGTGARGYTF. CDR3 DNA: TGTGCCAGCAGTTTATCAGCCTCGGGGACAGGGGCCCGGGGCTACACCTTC.

The sample holds a few counts of this clone. J is TRBJ1-1 and V is TRBV19; no definite D call. Trimming cost V 5 bases and J 0 bases, with 7 bases left between them. CDR3 length equals 13 residues. Germline CDR1 is LNHDA and CDR2 is SQIVND (reference sequence). CDR3 region: CASSWGMNTEAFF. The CDR3 nucleotides are TGTGCCAGTAGTTGGGGTATGAACACTGAAGCTTTCTTT.

V is TRBV6-5 and J is TRBJ1-2, with TRBD1 matching 10 bases. Germline V gene data show CDR1 as MNHEY and CDR2 as SVGAGI. This CDR3 is 13 amino acids long. V gave up 6 bases and J gave up 4 bases; unmatched junction bases: 2. Here the CDR3 reads CASSRTGGYGYTF. CDR3 DNA sequence: TGTGCCAGCAGCAGGACAGGGGGCTATGGCTACACCTTC.

The CDR3 DNA reads as TGTGCCAGCTCACCTTCGGGGAGGGCCAGCTACGAGCAGTACGTC. This gives the protein CASSPSGRASYEQYV. The chain has TRBV18 and TRBJ2-7; 7 positions agree with TRBD2. CDR1 is KGHSH and CDR2 is LQKENI in the germline V gene. The CDR3 runs 15 residues. The V segment lost 3 bases and the J segment 3 bases; nucleotides outside the gene matches: 8.

The chain employs TRBV5-4 and TRBJ2-5, with D maybe TRBD1 (5 bases). This CDR3 comprises 15 residues. V was shortened by 2 bases and J by 1 base, with 12 bases between the two germline ends. CDR1 is SGHNT and CDR2 is YYREEE in the germline V gene (reference sequence). CDR3 DNA sequence: TGTGCCAGCAGCTTCCGCGGACACAGCCAAGAGACCCAGTACTTC. Translation: CASSFRGHSQETQYF.

This clone occurred once. The chain has TRBV18 and TRBJ2-7, with 13 positions matching TRBD2. The CDR3 length is 18 residues. Per germline, CDR1 KGHSH and CDR2 LQKENI. After removal of 0 bases from V and 3 bases from J, the junction contained 8 bases not matched to a gene. CDR3 nucleotide sequence: TGTGCCAGCTCACCACCGAGACTAGCGGGGGGTTTTTACTACGAGCAGTACGTC. Translating gives CASSPPRLAGGFYYEQYV.